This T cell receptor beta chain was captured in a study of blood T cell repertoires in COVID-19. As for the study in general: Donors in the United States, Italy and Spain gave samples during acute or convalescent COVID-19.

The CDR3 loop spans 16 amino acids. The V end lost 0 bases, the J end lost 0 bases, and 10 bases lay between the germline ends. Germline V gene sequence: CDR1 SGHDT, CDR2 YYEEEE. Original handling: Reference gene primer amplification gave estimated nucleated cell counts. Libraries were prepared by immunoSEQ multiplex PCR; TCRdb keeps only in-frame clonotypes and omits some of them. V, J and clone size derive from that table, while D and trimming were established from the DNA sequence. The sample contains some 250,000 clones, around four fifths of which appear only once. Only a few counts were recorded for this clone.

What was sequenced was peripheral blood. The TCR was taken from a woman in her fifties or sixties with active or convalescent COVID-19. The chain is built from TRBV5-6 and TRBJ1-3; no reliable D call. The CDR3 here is CASSLEAGTSGNTIYF. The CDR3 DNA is TGTGCCAGCAGCTTGGAGGCAGGTACCTCTGGAAACACCATATATTTT.